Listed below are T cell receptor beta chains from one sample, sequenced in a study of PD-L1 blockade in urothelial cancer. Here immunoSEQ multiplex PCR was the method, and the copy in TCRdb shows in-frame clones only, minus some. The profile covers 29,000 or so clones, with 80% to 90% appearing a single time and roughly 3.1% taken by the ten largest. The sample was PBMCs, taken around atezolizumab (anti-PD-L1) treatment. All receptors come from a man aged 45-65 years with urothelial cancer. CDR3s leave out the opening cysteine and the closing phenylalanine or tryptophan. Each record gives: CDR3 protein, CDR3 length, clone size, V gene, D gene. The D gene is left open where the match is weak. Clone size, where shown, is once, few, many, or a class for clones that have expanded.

CDR3 protein: ASSLVEAVYEQY; CDR3 length: 12; clone size: few; V gene: TRBV7-9; D gene: -
CDR3 protein: ASTDRPNTDTQY; CDR3 length: 12; clone size: -; V gene: TRBV9; D gene: -
CDR3 protein: ASSDDSTSYEQY; CDR3 length: 12; clone size: -; V gene: TRBV27; D gene: -
CDR3 protein: ASSPLAGGPRDEQY; CDR3 length: 14; clone size: -; V gene: TRBV25-1; D gene: TRBD2
CDR3 protein: AWSGSRGEYGYT; CDR3 length: 12; clone size: -; V gene: TRBV30; D gene: -
CDR3 protein: ASSLLAGGSGELF; CDR3 length: 13; clone size: -; V gene: TRBV7-2; D gene: TRBD2
CDR3 protein: ASSEGRGRTHGYT; CDR3 length: 13; clone size: -; V gene: TRBV6-1; D gene: TRBD1
CDR3 protein: ASSARPPLKNTGELF; CDR3 length: 15; clone size: -; V gene: TRBV10-1; D gene: -
CDR3 protein: ASSRRRREAGSPLH; CDR3 length: 14; clone size: -; V gene: TRBV13; D gene: -
CDR3 protein: ASSILGVAEQY; CDR3 length: 11; clone size: -; V gene: TRBV19; D gene: -
CDR3 protein: ASSSPVVSTDTQY; CDR3 length: 13; clone size: -; V gene: TRBV5-4; D gene: -